This T cell receptor beta chain was sequenced during a study of CD8 T cells in ankylosing spondylitis. Overall study findings and caveats: Some of the motif variants had earlier been found in reactive arthritis patients' fluid and blood. Blood from ankylosing spondylitis patients appeared to carry a characteristic roughly eight-variant TCR beta motif.

Ten or more counts support this clonotype. Its antigen is unknown. This CDR3 contains 14 residues. Trimming removed 1 base at V and 7 bases at J, with 14 bases between. Germline-derived CDR1 and CDR2 are LNHNV and YYDKDF (reference sequence). TCRdb processed the 5' RACE reads anew with MiXCR; each CDR3 protein has one entry. The repertoire consists of 450,000 to 550,000 distinct CDR3 sequences, with about 5% occurring once and the leading ten covering under 4.5%. The clonotype originates from a male donor with ankylosing spondylitis. The chain recombines TRBV15 with TRBJ2-7; a weak D match, TRBD2 (6 bases). The sequenced material came from blood, either unsorted or a sorted T cell fraction (not recorded which). The CDR3 DNA is TGTGCCACCAGCAGAGGGGGGGATCTGGAAGAGCAGTACTTC. Its translation is CATSRGGDLEEQYF.